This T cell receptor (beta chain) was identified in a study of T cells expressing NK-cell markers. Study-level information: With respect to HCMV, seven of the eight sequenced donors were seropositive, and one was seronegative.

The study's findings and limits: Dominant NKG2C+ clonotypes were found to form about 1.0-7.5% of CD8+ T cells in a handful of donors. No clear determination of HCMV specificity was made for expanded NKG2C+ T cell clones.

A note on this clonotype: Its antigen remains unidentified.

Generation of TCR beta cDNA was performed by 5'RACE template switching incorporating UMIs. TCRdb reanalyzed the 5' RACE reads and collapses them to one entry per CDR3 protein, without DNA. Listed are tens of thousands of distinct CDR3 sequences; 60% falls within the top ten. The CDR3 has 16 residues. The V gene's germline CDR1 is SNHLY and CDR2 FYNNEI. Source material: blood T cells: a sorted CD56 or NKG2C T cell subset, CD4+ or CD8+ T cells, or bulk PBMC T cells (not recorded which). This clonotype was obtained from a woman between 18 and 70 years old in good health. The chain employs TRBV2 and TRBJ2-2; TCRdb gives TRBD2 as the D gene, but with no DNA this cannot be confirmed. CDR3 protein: CARKGPGLGDTGELFF.